The 22 T cell receptor beta chains in this list originate from one sample, sequenced in a study of control samples from healthy donors and cancer patients. Measured with immunoSEQ multiplex PCR; TCRdb has only the in-frame clones, and not every one. The sample yields 70,000 or so clones, over 85% seen once. Sequenced material: PBMCs. All receptors derive from a man aged 60 to 75 with lung cancer.

The chain recombines TRBV2 with TRBJ1-1; no reliable D call. CDR3 length: 11 residues. Germline V gene data show CDR1 as SNHLY and CDR2 as FYNNEI. V was pared by 2 bases and J by 3 bases, with 1 base between. CDR3 loop: CASSEYTEAFF. The CDR3 bases are TGTGCCAGCAGTGAATACACTGAAGCTTTCTTT.

This clone has just one count. V is TRBV5-1 and J is TRBJ1-6, with 11 bases identical to TRBD1. This CDR3 contains 16 residues. With 3 bases clipped from V and 9 bases from J, the junction kept 8 bases outside the gene matches. CDR1 SGHRS and CDR2 YFSETQ come from the germline V gene. CDR3 in DNA: TGCGCCAGCAGCTCCTCCGGGACAGGGGGTGGTTCACCCCTCCACTTT. This encodes CASSSSGTGGGSPLHF.

The gene calls are TRBV29-1 and TRBJ1-1; D is undetermined. Germline CDR1 and CDR2: SQVTM and ANQGSEA. The CDR3 loop spans 11 amino acids. V was shortened by 7 bases and J by 0 bases, with 6 bases between the two germline ends. In DNA, the CDR3 is TGCAGCGCCACAGTGAACACTGAAGCTTTCTTT. Translating gives CSATVNTEAFF.

This clone was seen only once. This chain links TRBV29-1 with TRBJ2-2; D gene unclear. The CDR3 spans 11 residues. Germline loops: CDR1 SQVTM, CDR2 ANQGSEA. The CDR3, as DNA: TGCGTTGTGGCAGACACCGGGGAGCTGTTTTTT. Residues: CVVADTGELFF.

This clone was seen a single time. V gene TRBV7-2 combines with J gene TRBJ2-1; TRBD2 matches at 14 bases. The V and J ends lost 4 bases and 4 bases, in that order; junction bases with no gene match: 3. The CDR3 is 16 residues long. Germline CDR1 reads SGHTA; CDR2 reads FQGNSA. The CDR3 here is CASSSRLAGGYNEQFF. The CDR3 coding sequence is TGTGCCAGCAGCTCCCGACTAGCGGGGGGGTACAATGAGCAGTTCTTC.

The chain uses TRBV27 and TRBJ2-3; D remains ambiguous. V shed 4 bases and J shed 2 bases, with 13 bases lying between them. CDR1 MNHEY and CDR2 SMNVEV come from the germline V gene (reference sequence). The CDR3 runs 15 residues. CDR3 DNA sequence: TGTGCCAGCAGTTCGAATAGGCTAATCACAGATACGCAGTATTTT. Protein: CASSSNRLITDTQYF.

The chain is built from TRBV7-3 and TRBJ2-3, with no clear D. V lost 1 base and J 1 base, leaving 12 bases between the germline ends. The CDR3 contains 16 residues. Germline CDR1 SGHTA, CDR2 FQGTGA. CDR3 bases: TGTGCCAGCAGCTTAATTAAGCTCTCTGGCACAGATACGCAGTATTTT. Encoded protein: CASSLIKLSGTDTQYF.

The genes are TRBV10-1 and TRBJ1-1, with a tentative D call TRBD1 (5 bases). Germline values: CDR1 WNHNN, CDR2 SYGVQD (reference sequence). The CDR3 consists of 13 residues. V gave up 6 bases and J gave up 3 bases, with 11 bases separating them. CDR3 in amino acids: CASRRGRDTEAFF. CDR3 in DNA: TGCGCCAGCAGAAGGGGCAGGGACACTGAAGCTTTCTTT.

This clone was recorded once. V is TRBV11-2 and J is TRBJ1-4, with D unresolved. The CDR3 spans 14 residues. Deletions cut 2 bases from V and 4 bases from J, with 8 bases between. Germline CDR1 and CDR2: SGHAT and FQNNGV. The CDR3 nucleotides read TGTGCCAGCAGCTTAAGACAAGTTAATGAAAAACTGTTTTTT. Its translation: CASSLRQVNEKLFF.

This clone was recorded only once. The chain recombines TRBV9 with TRBJ1-2, with TRBD1 matching over 8 bases. Looked up from germline, CDR1 is SGDLS and CDR2 is YYNGEE. This CDR3 has 17 amino acids. V gave up 2 bases and J gave up 4 bases; unmatched junction bases: 13. The DNA for the CDR3 is TGTGCCAGCAGCGTTTCCCCCACAGGGGGATATTTCTATGGCTACACCTTC. Its protein product is CASSVSPTGGYFYGYTF. Looking up the rest from reference TRBV9 and TRBJ1-2 gives the full variable domain: DSGVTQTPKHLITATGQRVTLRCSPRSGDLSVYWYQQSLDQGLQFLIQYYNGEERAKGNILERFSAQQFPDLHSELNLSSLELGDSALYFCASSVSPTGGYFYGYTFGSGTRLTVV.

To note about this clone: The sample holds other DNA sequences that translate to the same CDR3. The chain combines TRBV7-3 with TRBJ2-3; D is unresolved. V was trimmed by 5 bases and J by 0 bases, leaving 12 bases between them. Germline V gene lookup returns CDR1 SGHTA and CDR2 FQGTGA. The CDR3 has 15 amino acids. Here the CDR3 reads CASSLVFTSTDTQYF. CDR3 DNA sequence: TGTGCCAGCAGCCTCGTTTTCACTAGCACAGATACGCAGTATTTT.

The J gene is TRBJ1-2, the V gene TRBV3-1 (or the pseudogene TRBV3-2); no clear D gene. Germline CDR1 LGHDT, CDR2 YNNKEL (reference sequence). V lost 2 bases and J lost 7, with 11 bases in between. The CDR3 is 13 amino acids. The CDR3 DNA follows: TGTGCCAGCAGCCAAAAACTTCTCAGTGGCTACACCTTC. Its protein is CASSQKLLSGYTF.

This chain links TRBV6-4 with TRBJ2-3; 7 nucleotides line up with TRBD2. The CDR3 length is 17 residues. Germline loops: CDR1 MRHNA, CDR2 SNTAGT. The V segment lost 7 bases and the J segment 0 bases; nucleotides outside the gene matches: 13. The CDR3 here is CASKIGYLAESTDTQYF. The CDR3 DNA reads as TGTGCCAGCAAGATCGGGTATCTAGCGGAGAGCACAGATACGCAGTATTTT.

The J gene is TRBJ2-6, the V gene TRBV5-5; D is uncertain. The CDR3 runs 16 residues. Trimming cost V 2 bases and J 1 base, with 10 bases left between them. Germline V gives CDR1 SGHKS, CDR2 YYEKEE (reference sequence). CDR3 sequence (DNA): TGTGCCAGCAGCTTTGATATTGGATCTGGGGCCAACGTCCTGACTTTC. Encoded protein: CASSFDIGSGANVLTF. Using reference TRBV5-5 and TRBJ2-6 for the parts outside the CDR3, the full variable domain is DAGVTQSPTHLIKTRGQQVTLRCSPISGHKSVSWYQQVLGQGPQFIFQYYEKEERGRGNFPDRFSARQFPNYSSELNVNALLLGDSALYLCASSFDIGSGANVLTFGAGSRLTVL.

The chain recombines TRBV6-4 with TRBJ1-1; possible D gene TRBD1, 6 bases. Deletions cut 6 bases from V and 3 bases from J, with 23 bases between. The germline V gene has CDR1 MRHNA and CDR2 SNTAGT. The CDR3 length is 17 residues. The DNA for the CDR3 is TGTGCCAGCAGAGCATCCGGGACACTGGGTAGAGACACTGAAGCTTTCTTT. This sequence encodes CASRASGTLGRDTEAFF.

The chain employs TRBV5-4 and TRBJ2-5; 9 bases align to TRBD2. The V segment lost 0 bases and the J segment 3 bases; nucleotides outside the gene matches: 3. Germline assignment: CDR1 SGHNT and CDR2 YYREEE (reference sequence). This CDR3 spans 15 amino acids. This CDR3 reads CASSLGLAVKETQYF. CDR3 bases: TGTGCCAGCAGCTTGGGACTAGCGGTAAAAGAGACCCAGTACTTC.

As for this clone: Additional DNA sequences in this sample encode the identical CDR3. The CDR3 reads CASSLGDGENTEAFF. The CDR3 bases are TGCGCCAGCAGCTTGGGGGACGGGGAAAACACTGAAGCTTTCTTT. The rearrangement joins TRBV5-1 to TRBJ1-1; possibly TRBD1 for D (5 bases). This CDR3 is built from 15 residues. Germline assignment: CDR1 SGHRS and CDR2 YFSETQ. The V gene lost 0 bases and the J gene lost 2 bases, with 11 bases spanning the gap.

V gene TRBV11-1 combines with J gene TRBJ2-4; D ambiguous. Germline CDR1 and CDR2: SGHAT and FQDESV (reference sequence). Trimming cost V 7 bases and J 6 bases, with 13 bases left between them. This CDR3 region has 13 residues. The DNA for the CDR3 is TGTGCCAGCACCCTCCAAATTGGAAACATTCAGTACTTC. Amino acid sequence: CASTLQIGNIQYF.

V is TRBV14 and J is TRBJ1-6, with 9 nucleotides matching TRBD1. The CDR3 sequence is 15 residues long. CDR1 is SGHDN, CDR2 FVKESK, per germline. The V segment lost 1 base and the J segment 10 bases; nucleotides outside the gene matches: 5. CDR3 coding DNA: TGTGCCAGCAGCCAAGCGGGGACAGGGCAATCACCCCTCCACTTT. This encodes CASSQAGTGQSPLHF. Full variable domain (outside the CDR3, taken from reference TRBV14 and TRBJ1-6): EAGVTQFPSHSVIEKGQTVTLRCDPISGHDNLYWYRRVMGKEIKFLLHFVKESKQDESGMPNNRFLAERTGGTYSTLKVQPAELEDSGVYFCASSQAGTGQSPLHFGNGTRLTVT.

The table lists this clone with a count of one. The V and J genes are TRBV6-2 or TRBV6-3 and TRBJ1-1, with TRBD1 identical over 8 bases. The length of the CDR3 is 15 residues. V trimming: 6 bases; J trimming: 1 base; junction bases outside the gene matches: 7. Germline V gene sequence: CDR1 MNHEY, CDR2 SVGEGT. CDR3 nucleotides: TGTGCCAGCAGCAACCTAGGACAGGGGAACACTGAAGCTTTCTTT. Translating gives CASSNLGQGNTEAFF.

CDR3 in DNA: TGTGCCAGCAGTGACAGCCTAGAAGCTAACACCGGGGAGCTGTTTTTT. Amino acid sequence: CASSDSLEANTGELFF. V usage is TRBV6-4 and J usage is TRBJ2-2, with D hard to call. The germline V gene encodes CDR1 MRHNA and CDR2 SNTAGT. CDR3 length: 16 residues. With 2 bases removed from V and 2 bases from J, the gap between germline ends came to 12 bases.

The chain has TRBV3-1 (or the pseudogene TRBV3-2) and TRBJ1-3, with no clear D. Germline V gene data show CDR1 as LGHDT and CDR2 as YNNKEL (reference sequence). V lost 1 base, J lost 0 bases, and 7 bases lay in between. The CDR3 extends over 15 amino acids. The chain's CDR3 is CASSQGVYSGNTIYF. The CDR3 nucleotides are TGTGCCAGCAGCCAAGGAGTCTACTCTGGAAACACCATATATTTT.